The clone carrying this T cell receptor beta chain was detected a few times. Its target is not known. MiXCR was run by TCRdb on the 5' RACE reads, yielding one entry per CDR3 protein. This sample has 250,000 to 350,000 distinct CDR3 sequences, with 15% to 20% found just once. The data were taken from a study of T-cell memory formation after mild COVID-19. Study-wide results and limits: Later expanders leaned CD4+, whereas day 15 to 85 contracting clones were balanced CD4/CD8. Some SARS-CoV-2-responding clones were already detected in memory before infection.

The CDR3 has 18 residues. Germline CDR1 reads SGDLS; CDR2 reads YYNGEE. V dropped 4 bases and J dropped 1; count of bases not matched to a gene: 13. The clonotype originates from a man aged 18 to 35 who had mild COVID-19 (a few samples of this study predate the infection). Cell type and time point are not known. The sample taken for sequencing was PBMCs or a T cell subset sorted from them (not recorded which). The chain employs TRBV9 and TRBJ2-3; TRBD1 aligns across 9 bases. CDR3 DNA: TGTGCCAGCAGCTTAAGGACAGGGGCCACGAGGGGCACAGATACGCAGTATTTT. The encoded protein is CASSLRTGATRGTDTQYF.